The clone carrying this TCR beta chain has at least ten counts. This entry belongs to a study of metastatic and nonmetastatic thyroid tumors. Overall study: Samples came from malignant and benign thyroid patients, and repertoires were compared across blood and tumor or nodule tissue.

Source study methods: To classify distant metastasis in papillary thyroid cancer, a model was built from CDR3 differences across clinicopathological groups. TCRdb re-called the PCR reads through MiXCR. These V and J calls are TCRdb output, not the study's own analysis. Here the sample spans roughly 22,000 clones, 13% being singletons. This CDR3 region has 15 residues. The V segment lost 5 bases and the J segment 3 bases; nucleotides outside the gene matches: 8. Germline assignment: CDR1 MNHNS and CDR2 SASEGT. Patients had received no treatment of any kind before thyroid surgery. V is TRBV6-1 and J is TRBJ2-5; TRBD1 matches at 8 bases. What was sequenced was blood. This receptor was taken from a female donor with papillary thyroid cancer or a benign thyroid nodule (not recorded which). Some clones in this sample may be carry-over from other donors' samples. The CDR3 bases are TGTGCCAGCAGTCGGCAGGGGGCGACGGAAGAGACCCAGTACTTC. Translating gives CASSRQGATEETQYF.